Listed below are T cell receptor beta chains from one sample, sequenced in a study of response to subunit inactivated influenza vaccine. TCRdb re-analysed the RT-PCR reads in MiXCR, keeping a single row per CDR3 protein. The repertoire holds 450,000 to 700,000 distinct CDR3 sequences, 14% seen once, with roughly 10% in the top ten. This material consisted of PBMCs from blood, taken 11 to 12 days after vaccination. These TCRs come from a man between 45 and 60 years old who received an inactivated influenza vaccine. Both conserved end residues are part of each CDR3. The D gene is left open where the match is weak. Rows may omit the clone size; those that give it use once, few, many or a size class.

clone size,J gene,CDR3 length,D gene,V gene,CDR3 protein,CDR3 DNA
few,TRBJ1-1,16,-,TRBV5-1,CASSSHDSLMNTEAFF,TGCGCCAGCAGCTCCCATGACAGTCTCATGAACACTGAAGCTTTCTTT
-,TRBJ2-5,14,-,TRBV2,CASALGGGSETQYF,TGTGCCAGTGCCCTCGGAGGGGGCTCAGAGACCCAGTACTTC
-,TRBJ1-2,14,-,TRBV9,CASSVENTYYGYTF,TGTGCCAGCAGCGTAGAAAACACTTACTATGGCTACACCTTC
few,TRBJ2-7,14,-,TRBV6-1,CASSTGTTSYEQYF,TGTGCCAGCAGTACCGGGACGACCTCCTACGAGCAGTACTTC
many,TRBJ1-2,13,TRBD1,TRBV6-2/TRBV6-3,CASSIRQGDGYTF,TGTGCCAGCAGCATTAGACAGGGAGATGGCTACACCTTC
-,TRBJ2-3,15,TRBD1,TRBV20-1,CSAQGLQGARDTQYF,TGCAGTGCCCAAGGATTACAGGGGGCGCGGGATACGCAGTATTTT
few,TRBJ2-5,14,TRBD2,TRBV12-3/TRBV12-4,CASRGSGAQETQYF,TGTGCCAGCAGGGGTAGCGGGGCCCAAGAGACCCAGTACTTC
many,TRBJ2-3,13,-,TRBV6-5,CASSYLGGDTQYF,TGTGCCAGCAGTTACCTCGGAGGGGATACGCAGTATTTT
-,TRBJ2-5,12,-,TRBV29-1,CSVEEGAETQYF,TGCAGCGTTGAGGAGGGAGCCGAGACCCAGTACTTC
many,TRBJ2-3,20,TRBD2,TRBV15,CATSREAVWASGRASDTQYF,TGTGCCACCAGCAGAGAGGCGGTCTGGGCTAGCGGGAGGGCCTCAGATACGCAGTATTTT
many,TRBJ2-7,16,-,TRBV27,CASSQDVVFQTYEQYF,TGTGCCAGCAGTCAAGATGTGGTCTTCCAGACCTACGAGCAGTACTTC
-,TRBJ1-5,12,-,TRBV24-1,CATSDSNQPQHF,TGTGCCACCAGTGATAGCAATCAGCCCCAGCATTTT
-,TRBJ2-1,10,-,TRBV20-1,CSAIHNEQFF,TGCAGTGCTATTCACAATGAGCAGTTCTTC
-,TRBJ2-4,16,-,TRBV6-2/TRBV6-3,CASSDPSGGVMNIQYF,TGTGCCAGCAGTGACCCGTCGGGCGGGGTCATGAACATTCAGTACTTC
-,TRBJ2-3,16,-,TRBV20-1,CSARRNSGGGTDTQYF,TGCAGTGCTAGAAGGAACTCGGGGGGCGGCACAGATACGCAGTATTTT
-,TRBJ1-1,17,TRBD1,TRBV5-1,CASSLERQGDINTEAFF,TGCGCCAGCAGTCTAGAACGACAGGGGGATATTAACACTGAAGCTTTCTTT
many,TRBJ2-1,14,-,TRBV7-2,CASSLIVVSPEQFF,TGTGCCAGCAGCTTAATTGTGGTTAGCCCGGAGCAGTTCTTC
-,TRBJ2-1,14,TRBD2,TRBV7-2,CASSLSGRRGEQFF,TGTGCCAGCAGCTTGAGCGGGAGGCGCGGTGAGCAGTTCTTC
-,TRBJ2-1,15,-,TRBV2,CASKFYPTGGDEQFF,TGTGCCAGCAAATTTTACCCAACCGGGGGCGATGAGCAGTTCTTC
-,TRBJ2-7,14,TRBD1,TRBV20-1,CSADDRGTSYEQYF,TGCAGTGCTGATGACAGGGGGACCTCCTACGAGCAGTACTTC
-,TRBJ2-1,15,-,TRBV20-1,CSASSPHTPTWEQFF,TGCAGTGCTAGCTCACCTCACACCCCTACGTGGGAGCAGTTCTTC
-,TRBJ2-1,15,-,TRBV20-1,CSARSSRDWTNEQFF,TGCAGTGCTAGGAGTAGTAGGGACTGGACCAACGAGCAGTTCTTC
-,TRBJ1-6,13,-,TRBV5-1,CASSLDSNSPLHF,TGCGCCAGCAGCCTGGACTCGAATTCACCCCTCCACTTT
few,TRBJ2-5,13,-,TRBV12-3/TRBV12-4,CASSLGGLRTQYF,TGTGCCAGCAGTTTAGGGGGTCTGAGGACCCAGTACTTC
-,TRBJ2-1,15,-,TRBV20-1,CSARALEGDYNEQFF,TGCAGTGCTAGAGCCCTGGAGGGGGACTACAATGAGCAGTTCTTC
-,TRBJ2-2,18,TRBD1,TRBV20-1,CSAPRGQGPYPNTGELFF,TGCAGTGCTCCTCGGGGACAGGGACCGTACCCGAACACCGGGGAGCTGTTTTTT
-,TRBJ2-4,17,-,TRBV18,CASSPPIGGTAKNIQYF,TGTGCCAGCTCACCGCCCATAGGGGGGACAGCCAAAAACATTCAGTACTTC
-,TRBJ2-5,15,-,TRBV7-8,CASSLSTTGSETQYF,TGTGCCAGCAGCTTATCAACTACAGGGTCAGAGACCCAGTACTTC
few,TRBJ2-2,15,-,TRBV7-2,CASRQQGRATGELFF,TGTGCCAGCAGACAACAGGGAAGGGCGACCGGGGAGCTGTTTTTT
many,TRBJ1-2,13,TRBD1,TRBV29-1,CSLNVGTGDGYTF,TGCAGCCTCAATGTGGGGACAGGGGATGGCTACACCTTC
-,TRBJ2-6,16,-,TRBV5-1,CASSLDGSSGANVLTF,TGCGCCAGCAGCTTGGACGGAAGCTCTGGGGCCAACGTCCTGACTTTC
-,TRBJ2-7,14,-,TRBV24-1,CATSRSDLSYEQYF,TGTGCCACCAGTCGATCGGATCTCTCCTACGAGCAGTACTTC
-,TRBJ2-1,18,TRBD2,TRBV4-3,CASSRLAGGLSSYNEQFF,TGCGCCAGCAGCCGACTAGCGGGAGGGTTGTCGTCCTACAATGAGCAGTTCTTC
-,TRBJ2-3,14,-,TRBV5-1,CASSVTGRTDTQYF,TGCGCCAGCAGCGTGACGGGGAGGACAGATACGCAGTATTTT
few,TRBJ2-7,18,-,TRBV4-1,CASSQDLGTRADTYEQYF,TGCGCCAGCAGCCAAGATCTCGGGACACGGGCGGATACCTACGAGCAGTACTTC
few,TRBJ2-7,13,-,TRBV5-6,CASSSPRSYEQYF,TGTGCCAGCAGCTCCCCCCGCTCCTACGAGCAGTACTTC
few,TRBJ2-2,16,-,TRBV6-1,CASRWGGAPATGELFF,TGTGCCAGCAGATGGGGGGGGGCACCGGCCACCGGGGAGCTGTTTTTT
few,TRBJ2-7,13,-,TRBV5-1,CASSLMTHYEQYF,TGCGCCAGCAGCTTGATGACCCACTACGAGCAGTACTTC
few,TRBJ1-4,14,-,TRBV28,CASSGAPVDEKLFF,TGTGCCAGCAGTGGGGCTCCCGTAGATGAAAAACTGTTTTTT
few,TRBJ1-1,16,-,TRBV7-2,CASSLNYRSVNTEAFF,TGTGCCAGCAGCTTAAATTACAGGAGCGTGAACACTGAAGCTTTCTTT